This passage covers 8 T cell receptor beta chains from one sample sequenced in a study of T cells expressing NK-cell markers. TCRdb re-called the 5' RACE reads and gives one entry per CDR3 protein, without DNA. This table lists 500,000 to 700,000 distinct CDR3 sequences. Sequencing input: blood T cells: a sorted CD56 or NKG2C T cell subset, CD4+ or CD8+ T cells, or bulk PBMC T cells (not recorded which). Every receptor here comes from a man between 18 and 29 years old in good health.

The chain has TRBV25-1 and TRBJ2-5; TCRdb's assignment of TRBD2 cannot be checked, as there is no DNA. CDR1 and CDR2 from the germline V gene are MGHDK and SYGVNS. The CDR3 totals 17 residues. The CDR3 region is CASSVEMGLAGGAAQYF.

V and J are TRBV24-1 and TRBJ2-5; TCRdb outputs TRBD1, but without DNA this stays unchecked. The germline V gene has CDR1 KGHDR and CDR2 SFDVKD. The CDR3 spans 16 residues. The CDR3 here is CATSDGQGTLQETQYF.

The V call is TRBV7-8, the J call TRBJ2-7. Looked up from germline, CDR1 is SGHVS and CDR2 is FQNEAQ. The CDR3 covers 13 residues. The CDR3 loop reads CASSSHQAGEQYF. Using reference TRBV7-8 and TRBJ2-7 for the parts outside the CDR3, the full variable domain is GAGVSQSPRYKVAKRGQDVALRCDPISGHVSLFWYQQALGQGPEFLTYFQNEAQLDKSGLPSDRFFAERPEGSVSTLKIQRTQQEDSAVYLCASSSHQAGEQYFGPGTRLTVT.

The chain couples TRBV13 to TRBJ1-1; TCRdb's D call of TRBD1 is untestable without DNA. The CDR3 spans 14 residues. Germline V lookup: CDR1 PRHDT, CDR2 FYEKMQ (reference sequence). The CDR3 spells CASSLGLDSGDAFF.

The CDR3 protein is CSASAGLNYTKNIQYF. This sequence joins TRBV20-1 and TRBJ2-4; TCRdb lists TRBD2, though no DNA is available to test this call. CDR3 size: 16 residues. In germline, CDR1 is DFQATT, CDR2 SNEGSKA (reference sequence).

The chain links TRBV28 to TRBJ2-3; checking the TCRdb D call of TRBD1 is not possible without DNA. CDR3 length: 16 residues. Germline CDR1 reads MDHEN; CDR2 reads SYDVKM. The CDR3 here is CASSSPGGSGVDTQYF.

The chain links TRBV28 to TRBJ1-5. The length of the CDR3 is 14 residues. The germline gives CDR1 MDHEN, CDR2 SYDVKM. The CDR3: CASSGRNSNQPQHF.

The CDR3 sequence is CATTPGWETQYF. The chain recombines TRBV28 with TRBJ2-5; TCRdb's D call of TRBD1 is untestable without DNA. The germline V gene encodes CDR1 MDHEN and CDR2 SYDVKM. The CDR3 is 12 amino acids.